These T cell receptor beta chains were read from a single sample in a study of blood T cell repertoires in COVID-19. Profiled with immunoSEQ multiplex PCR; TCRdb holds only in-frame clones, not every one. The sample records about 89,000 clones, about 91% being singletons. Sequencing input: peripheral blood. These receptors were obtained from a man between 60 and 75 years old with acute or convalescent COVID-19. Both conserved end residues are part of each CDR3. The D gene is left open where the match is weak. Where a row states a size, it is once, few, many or the class of an expanded clone; other rows omit it.

>TRBD2|-|TRBJ2-2|TRBV5-4
TGTGCCAGCAGCAATTCCGCGGGGGGTTATCCTACCGGGGAGCTGTTTTTT
CASSNSAGGYPTGELFF
>-|-|TRBJ2-1|TRBV10-1
TGCGCCAGCAGTGGCGGAGGGCCCTACAATGAGCAGTTCTTC
CASSGGGPYNEQFF
>TRBD1|once|TRBJ1-2|TRBV10-3
TGTGCCATCAGTGATACCTACAGGGGCTATGGCTACACCTTC
CAISDTYRGYGYTF
>-|-|TRBJ1-2|TRBV6-5
TGTGCCAGCAGTTACCTCCCCAGGGGTTCCTATGGCTACACCTTC
CASSYLPRGSYGYTF
>TRBD1|few|TRBJ1-5|TRBV5-1
TGCGCCAGCAGCGAGACAGGGTCTCGGAATCAGCCCCAGCATTTT
CASSETGSRNQPQHF
>-|-|TRBJ2-3|TRBV30
TGTGCCTGGAGAGAAGGACTACTCACAGATACGCAGTATTTT
CAWREGLLTDTQYF
>TRBD1|-|TRBJ1-5|TRBV28
TGTGCCAGCAGCCCCGGGACAGGGGGCGTGAGCAATCAGCCCCAGCATTTT
CASSPGTGGVSNQPQHF
>-|-|TRBJ2-5|TRBV5-6
TGTGCCAGCAGCTTGGACACCAAGAAGACCCAGTACTTC
CASSLDTKKTQYF
>TRBD2|-|TRBJ2-1|TRBV5-6
TGTGCCAGCAGCCGGACTAGCGGGGCGAATGAGCAGTTCTTC
CASSRTSGANEQFF
>-|-|TRBJ2-3|TRBV27
TGTGCCAGCAGACGGGGTAGAACAGATACGCAGTATTTT
CASRRGRTDTQYF
>TRBD1|-|TRBJ2-7|TRBV3-1/TRBV3-2
TGTGCCAGCAGCCTTAAGATCAACCCGGGACAGGGGTTCCACGAGCAGTACTTC
CASSLKINPGQGFHEQYF
>TRBD2|-|TRBJ2-1|TRBV11-1
TGTGCCAGCAGCTTCCTAGCGGGGGGACGCAATGAGCAGTTCTTC
CASSFLAGGRNEQFF
>TRBD1|-|TRBJ2-7|TRBV5-5
TGTGCCAGCAGCTTGTGGGACAGGTCAAACGAGCAGTACTTC
CASSLWDRSNEQYF
>-|-|TRBJ1-4|TRBV24-1
TGTGCCACCAGTGATCAAAATCGGGAAAAACTGTTTTTT
CATSDQNREKLFF
>-|-|TRBJ1-1|TRBV19
TGTGCCAGTAGTGAACAGACCAACACTGAAGCTTTCTTT
CASSEQTNTEAFF
>-|-|TRBJ1-1|TRBV6-1
TGTGCCAGCAGTGATCAGGAGGGCGGTGGAACTGAAGCTTTCTTT
CASSDQEGGGTEAFF
>-|-|TRBJ1-1|TRBV10-3
TGTGCCATCGGGGCCAGGCCGACGAACACTGAAGCTTTCTTT
CAIGARPTNTEAFF
>-|-|TRBJ1-2|TRBV9
TGTGCCAGCAGCGTAGGTGGCGGGAGCTATGGCTACACCTTC
CASSVGGGSYGYTF
>TRBD1|few|TRBJ1-5|TRBV2
TGTGCCAGCAGTGCCCGGACAGGGGAGCTTCAGCCCCAGCATTTT
CASSARTGELQPQHF
>TRBD1|-|TRBJ2-1|TRBV24-1
TGTGCCACCAACACAGGGGCCGGTGACAATGAGCAGTTCTTC
CATNTGAGDNEQFF
>TRBD1|-|TRBJ1-2|TRBV9
TGTGCCAGCAGCGAGGGGACAGGGTCGGGCTATGGCTACACCTTC
CASSEGTGSGYGYTF
>TRBD1|-|TRBJ1-4|TRBV19
TGTGCCAGTACCGAAATAGACAGGGGGCGTGAAAAACTGTTTTTT
CASTEIDRGREKLFF
>TRBD1|-|TRBJ1-1|TRBV10-3
TGTGCCATCAGTGAGTCCGACAGGGAACCTTTCTTT
CAISESDREPFF
>-|few|TRBJ1-4|TRBV5-1
TGCGCCAGCAGCACATCACCAACAGGATTAACTAATGAAAAACTGTTTTTT
CASSTSPTGLTNEKLFF
>-|-|TRBJ2-3|TRBV3-1/TRBV3-2
TGTGCCAGCAGCCAAGGGGGGGGCGGGACAGATACGCAGTATTTT
CASSQGGGGTDTQYF
>-|-|TRBJ2-2|TRBV4-2
TGTGCCAGCAGCCAAGATACTAGAGAGGGGGAGCTGTTTTTT
CASSQDTREGELFF
>TRBD1|-|TRBJ2-1|TRBV5-1
TGCGCCAGCAGCTTGGGGACAGGGGGCTACAATGAGCAGTTCTTC
CASSLGTGGYNEQFF
>TRBD1|-|TRBJ2-5|TRBV6-5
TGTGCCAGCAGTTTCGGACAGGACGGAGAGACCCAGTACTTC
CASSFGQDGETQYF
>-|-|TRBJ2-5|TRBV5-1
TGCGCCAGCAGCTTGCCAGGGGAGGAGACCCAGTACTTC
CASSLPGEETQYF
>-|-|TRBJ2-5|TRBV5-4
TGTGCCAGCAGCGAAAGAGGGGAGACCCAGTACTTC
CASSERGETQYF
>-|few|TRBJ1-6|TRBV10-3
TGTGCCATCAGTGAGCAGGCAAATTCACCCCTCCACTTT
CAISEQANSPLHF
>TRBD1|-|TRBJ2-7|TRBV4-1
TGCGCCAGCAGCCAAGGACAGGGGAAGTCATCTCAATACGAGCAGTACTTC
CASSQGQGKSSQYEQYF
>-|-|TRBJ2-1|TRBV19
TGTGCCAGTAGTACGGACATATCGGATGAGCAGTTCTTC
CASSTDISDEQFF
>TRBD2|-|TRBJ2-1|TRBV11-1
TGTGCCAGCAGCCTTTTCTCGGGGGGACCCAATGAGCAGTTCTTC
CASSLFSGGPNEQFF
>TRBD2|-|TRBJ2-3|TRBV10-3
TGTGCCATTCGGATACAAGCGGGGGGCACAGATACGCAGTATTTT
CAIRIQAGGTDTQYF
>TRBD1|-|TRBJ2-7|TRBV6-1
TGTGCCAGCAGTGAAGCCTGGGACAGCTCCTACGAGCAGTACTTC
CASSEAWDSSYEQYF
>-|-|TRBJ2-7|TRBV10-1
TGCGCCAGCAGTCCCGGGACACCCTTGCGAGAGCAGTACTTC
CASSPGTPLREQYF
>-|-|TRBJ1-5|TRBV27
TGTGCCAGCAGTTCAGGTCAGTTAAATCAGCCCCAGCATTTT
CASSSGQLNQPQHF
>TRBD2|-|TRBJ2-3|TRBV6-5
TGTGCCAGCAGTCTAGCGGGGGGGTATCAAGATACGCAGTATTTT
CASSLAGGYQDTQYF
>TRBD2|-|TRBJ2-7|TRBV27
TGTGCCAGCAGTTTATTCCTAGCGGGACCGGGCTACGAGCAGTACTTC
CASSLFLAGPGYEQYF
>-|-|TRBJ2-7|TRBV3-1/TRBV3-2
TGTGCCAGCAGCCAAGATATAGCGTCCGAGCAGTACTTC
CASSQDIASEQYF
>-|-|TRBJ2-7|TRBV3-1/TRBV3-2
TGTGCCAGCAGCAAAGGGTACAGGGCCTACGAGCAGTACTTC
CASSKGYRAYEQYF
>-|-|TRBJ1-3|TRBV6-1
TGTGCCAGCAGTGAACCAACAGCACTCTCTGGAAACACCATATATTTT
CASSEPTALSGNTIYF
>TRBD1|-|TRBJ2-7|TRBV7-7
TGTGCCAGCAGCCCCCTGGACAGGAAATACGAGCAGTACTTC
CASSPLDRKYEQYF
>TRBD1|-|TRBJ1-6|TRBV7-9
TGTGCCAGCAGCGCCCCGGGACAGGTGGGGAATTCACCCCTCCACTTT
CASSAPGQVGNSPLHF